Shown below are 23 T cell receptor beta chains from a single sample sequenced in a study of blood T cell repertoires in COVID-19. TCRdb's table, derived via immunoSEQ multiplex PCR, lists solely in-frame clones and lacks some. Among around 180,000 clones, roughly nine tenths were seen once, and the ten largest hold roughly 2.9%. Material for sequencing was peripheral blood. All receptors derive from a woman in her twenties or thirties with active or convalescent COVID-19.

This rearrangement joins TRBV19 to TRBJ2-5; the D gene is possibly TRBD2 (6 bases). Looked up from germline, CDR1 is LNHDA and CDR2 is SQIVND (reference sequence). There are 16 residues in the CDR3. Trimming shortened V by 5 bases and J by 0 bases, and 16 bases separated the two germline ends. CDR3 sequence: CASSRSSRGYQETQYF. CDR3 nucleotide sequence: TGTGCCAGTAGTCGGTCCAGCCGGGGGTACCAAGAGACCCAGTACTTC. The full variable domain, in which reference TRBV19 and TRBJ2-5 provide the parts outside the CDR3, is DGGITQSPKYLFRKEGQNVTLSCEQNLNHDAMYWYRQDPGQGLRLIYYSQIVNDFQKGDIAEGYSVSREKKESFPLTVTSAQKNPTAFYLCASSRSSRGYQETQYFGPGTRLLVL.

The V call is TRBV2, the J call TRBJ2-5; TRBD2 matches 8 bases. Losses at the gene ends were 7 bases for V and 3 bases for J; bases not matched to a gene: 10. The CDR3 has 15 amino acids. Germline values: CDR1 SNHLY, CDR2 FYNNEI. CDR3 residues: CASKPRAGGEETQYF. DNA of the CDR3: TGTGCCAGCAAGCCCAGGGCGGGGGGAGAAGAGACCCAGTACTTC. Supplemented by reference TRBV2 and TRBJ2-5, the full variable domain reads EPEVTQTPSHQVTQMGQEVILRCVPISNHLYFYWYRQILGQKVEFLVSFYNNEISEKSEIFDDQFSVERPDGSNFTLKIRSTKLEDSAMYFCASKPRAGGEETQYFGPGTRLLVL.

This clone has only one observation. The V call is TRBV7-2, the J call TRBJ2-3; no firm D call. V was trimmed by 4 bases and J by 4 bases, leaving 9 bases between them. The CDR3 spans 13 residues. Germline-derived CDR1 and CDR2 are SGHTA and FQGNSA. The CDR3 region is CASSYPSSDTQYF. In nucleotides, the CDR3 is TGTGCCAGCAGCTACCCTAGTTCAGATACGCAGTATTTT. The whole variable domain, filled in from reference TRBV7-2 and TRBJ2-3, reads GAGVSQSPSNKVTEKGKDVELRCDPISGHTALYWYRQSLGQGLEFLIYFQGNSAPDKSGLPSDRFSAERTGGSVSTLTIQRTQQEDSAVYLCASSYPSSDTQYFGPGTRLTVL.

This rearrangement joins TRBV18 to TRBJ1-1; TRBD1 matches 7 bases. CDR3 length: 15 residues. CDR1 is KGHSH and CDR2 is LQKENI in the germline V gene. V dropped 0 bases and J dropped 3; count of bases not matched to a gene: 4. CDR3 sequence reads: CASSPPTGWDTEAFF. The DNA for the CDR3 is TGTGCCAGCTCACCACCGACAGGGTGGGACACTGAAGCTTTCTTT.

V and J are TRBV10-3 and TRBJ1-1; TRBD1 aligns across 12 bases. Trimming cost V 8 bases and J 3 bases; bases outside gene matches: 7. From germline, CDR1 is ENHRY and CDR2 SYGVKD. The CDR3 covers 15 residues. The CDR3 DNA reads TGTGCCATCTCCCGGGACAGGGGGCTGGACACTGAAGCTTTCTTT. Translated: CAISRDRGLDTEAFF.

The rearrangement uses TRBV12-3 or TRBV12-4 and TRBJ1-5, with D uncertain. The CDR3 covers 12 residues. V lost 0 bases and J lost 6, with 3 bases in between. CDR3 sequence reads: CASSLASQPQHF. The CDR3 coding sequence is TGTGCCAGCAGTTTAGCGAGTCAGCCCCAGCATTTT.

V and J are TRBV11-3 and TRBJ2-2; D is possibly TRBD1 (5 bases). CDR3 size: 13 residues. Germline CDR1 SGHNT, CDR2 YENEEA. Trimming left V 6 bases short and J 3 bases short, with 8 bases between. The CDR3 is CASSSQDTGELFF. For the CDR3, the DNA is TGTGCCAGCAGTTCACAGGACACCGGGGAGCTGTTTTTT.

V and J are TRBV7-8 and TRBJ1-1, with D possibly matching TRBD1 (5 bases). This CDR3 has 16 residues. The V gene lost 5 bases and the J gene lost 4 bases, with 20 bases spanning the gap. CDR1 is SGHVS and CDR2 is FQNEAQ in the germline V gene. The CDR3 nucleotides are TGTGCCAGCAGCCCAACCACGGGACTGACAATCACTGAAGCTTTCTTT. Amino acids: CASSPTTGLTITEAFF.

The table lists this clone with a count of one. This sequence joins TRBV18 and TRBJ2-2, with 7 bases identical to TRBD1. The trim removed 1 base at V and 2 bases at J, leaving 4 bases unmatched. Germline V gene lookup returns CDR1 KGHSH and CDR2 LQKENI. The CDR3 contains 16 residues. The CDR3 nucleotides read TGTGCCAGCTCACCACAACGACAGGGCAACACCGGGGAGCTGTTTTTT. Protein sequence: CASSPQRQGNTGELFF.

The chain recombines TRBV19 with TRBJ2-3; D possibly corresponds to TRBD2 (5 bases). The CDR3 covers 16 residues. Germline V gene sequence: CDR1 LNHDA, CDR2 SQIVND (reference sequence). V was shortened by 3 bases and J by 4 bases, with 17 bases between the two germline ends. The CDR3 nucleotides are TGTGCCAGTAGTATGTTGAGAGGGCCGCTCGCAGATACGCAGTATTTT. Its translation is CASSMLRGPLADTQYF.

Concerning this clone: Additional DNA sequences in this sample encode the identical CDR3. V and J are TRBV6-5 and TRBJ2-2; 9 bases agree with TRBD1. CDR1 and CDR2 (germline): MNHEY, SVGAGI. This CDR3 has 14 residues. V lost 5 bases to trimming and J lost 7 bases; unmatched junction nucleotides: 5. CDR3 sequence reads: CASSPGQGIGELFF. CDR3 nucleotide sequence: TGTGCCAGCAGTCCCGGACAGGGGATCGGGGAGCTGTTTTTT.

The chain joins TRBV4-1 to TRBJ2-2, with 11 bases fitting TRBD1. V gave up 3 bases and J gave up 5 bases; unmatched junction bases: 5. Germline V gene lookup returns CDR1 MGHRA and CDR2 YSYEKL. The CDR3 is 16 amino acids. CDR3 nucleotides: TGCGCCAGCAGCCATGGGACAGGGGGTGAGACCGGGGAGCTGTTTTTT. Protein sequence: CASSHGTGGETGELFF.

Only a few counts were recorded for this clone. The rearrangement links TRBV15 to TRBJ2-1; TRBD2 aligns across 10 bases. CDR1 and CDR2 from the germline V gene are LNHNV and YYDKDF (reference sequence). The V and J ends lost 6 bases and 8 bases, in that order; junction bases with no gene match: 13. The CDR3 runs 16 residues. The CDR3 nucleotides are TGTGCCACCAGTCCGAGGCTAGCGGGGGATAGGCATGAGCAGTTCTTC. It is translated as CATSPRLAGDRHEQFF.

The chain employs TRBV6-5 and TRBJ2-5, with 9 bases matching TRBD2. The CDR3 spans 15 residues. With 2 bases clipped from V and 1 base from J, the junction kept 2 bases outside the gene matches. Germline CDR1 and CDR2: MNHEY and SVGAGI. CDR3 in amino acids: CASSYTAGGQETQYF. The CDR3 bases are TGTGCCAGCAGTTACACAGCGGGGGGCCAAGAGACCCAGTACTTC.

The J gene is TRBJ2-5, the V gene TRBV30; D gene uncertain. This CDR3 contains 14 residues. Trimming shortened V by 4 bases and J by 4 bases, and 16 bases separated the two germline ends. The V gene's germline CDR1 is GTSNPN and CDR2 SVGIG (reference sequence). CDR3 bases: TGTGCCTGGAATTTCGGCTGGGCTGGAGAGACCCAGTACTTC. It codes for CAWNFGWAGETQYF.

The chain couples TRBV28 to TRBJ2-1, with 7 nucleotides matching TRBD2. The CDR3 totals 17 residues. The J segment lost 6 bases and the V segment lost 3 bases, leaving 14 bases of the junction unmatched. From germline, CDR1 is MDHEN and CDR2 SYDVKM. The CDR3 region has the DNA TGTGCCAGCAGTTTTGGACTAGATTCATTCTCCCTCAATGAGCAGTTCTTC. Encoded protein: CASSFGLDSFSLNEQFF.

This rearrangement joins TRBV24-1 to TRBJ2-2; TRBD2 matches at 13 bases. The junction had 3 bases not matched to a gene; V was cut back by 9 bases and J by 0 bases. CDR1 KGHDR and CDR2 SFDVKD come from the germline V gene. The CDR3 sequence is 16 residues long. In DNA form, the CDR3 reads TGTGCCACCGCGACTAGCGGGGGGTCGAACACCGGGGAGCTGTTTTTT. Translation gives CATATSGGSNTGELFF.

The chain's CDR3 is CASSSDRGPSYYGYTF. The CDR3 DNA sequence: TGTGCCAGCAGCTCAGACAGGGGGCCCTCTTACTATGGCTACACCTTC. This chain uses TRBV7-9 with TRBJ1-2; 10 bases line up with TRBD1. The germline CDR1 and CDR2 sequences are SEHNR and FQNEAQ (reference sequence). The CDR3 sequence is 16 residues long. Unmatched junction bases numbered 8, after V lost 4 bases and J lost 3 bases.

The chain couples TRBV10-3 to TRBJ2-7; 7 positions agree with TRBD2. This CDR3 spans 14 amino acids. Germline V gene lookup returns CDR1 ENHRY and CDR2 SYGVKD. V lost 11 bases to trimming and J lost 1 base; unmatched junction nucleotides: 11. The chain's CDR3 is CAAATSASSYEQYF. The CDR3 DNA reads TGTGCCGCCGCCACTAGCGCAAGTTCCTACGAGCAGTACTTC.

The J gene is TRBJ2-1, the V gene TRBV11-2, with 13 bases matching TRBD2. V trimming: 3 bases; J trimming: 9 bases; junction bases outside the gene matches: 5. This CDR3 is built from 15 residues. Germline V gives CDR1 SGHAT, CDR2 FQNNGV. The CDR3 loop is CASSFAGTSGAEQFF. The CDR3 DNA sequence: TGTGCCAGCAGCTTCGCCGGGACTAGCGGGGCTGAGCAGTTCTTC.

This chain links TRBV27 with TRBJ2-7, with 14 bases identical to TRBD2. In germline, CDR1 is MNHEY, CDR2 SMNVEV (reference sequence). The CDR3 runs to 15 residues. V dropped 8 bases and J dropped 1; count of bases not matched to a gene: 4. CDR3 region: CASGTSGSPSYEQYF. DNA of the CDR3: TGTGCCAGCGGGACTAGCGGGAGCCCATCCTACGAGCAGTACTTC.

This clone was observed a single time. Here the CDR3 reads CASSLGPQGSYGYTF. The DNA for the CDR3 is TGCGCCAGCAGCTTGGGGCCTCAGGGCAGCTATGGCTACACCTTC. The chain recombines TRBV5-1 with TRBJ1-2; D is possibly TRBD1 (5 bases). Germline V gene sequence: CDR1 SGHRS, CDR2 YFSETQ. Trimming pared 0 bases from V and 4 bases from J, leaving 13 bases between. CDR3 length equals 15 residues.

V and J are TRBV24-1 and TRBJ1-5, with D hard to call. CDR3 length equals 15 residues. V lost 5 bases and J 1 base, leaving 11 bases between the germline ends. Germline V gene data show CDR1 as KGHDR and CDR2 as SFDVKD. CDR3 loop: CATSVAGYSNQPQHF. The CDR3 DNA follows: TGTGCCACCAGTGTGGCAGGATACAGCAATCAGCCCCAGCATTTT.